Following are 20 T cell receptor beta chains from one sample sequenced in a study of blood T cell repertoires in COVID-19. Profiling relied on immunoSEQ multiplex PCR, and the TCRdb table lists in-frame clones only, not all of them. The table includes about 140,000 clones, over 70% detected once. Sequencing input: peripheral blood. These receptors were collected from a man aged 55 to 70 with active or convalescent COVID-19.

V usage is TRBV5-1 and J usage is TRBJ2-3; 11 bases are a match to TRBD2. The germline CDR1 and CDR2 sequences are SGHRS and YFSETQ. With V trimmed by 4 bases and J by 4 bases, 14 bases remained unmatched. CDR3 size: 18 residues. CDR3 nucleotide sequence: TGCGCCAGCAGCGTTAGCGGGAGGGCCCTTCCTCTCCCAGATACGCAGTATTTT. It specifies CASSVSGRALPLPDTQYF.

V gene TRBV7-9 combines with J gene TRBJ2-7; the D gene is possibly TRBD1 (5 bases). Trimming shortened V by 0 bases and J by 3 bases, and 21 bases separated the two germline ends. The V gene's germline CDR1 is SEHNR and CDR2 FQNEAQ (reference sequence). There are 18 residues in the CDR3. The CDR3 DNA reads TGTGCCAGCAGCTTAGCGCTTCTTGGCGTCAGGGCTATCTACGAGCAGTACTTC. Residues: CASSLALLGVRAIYEQYF.

The V gene is TRBV24-1, the J gene TRBJ2-5; TRBD2 matches 8 bases. V shed 9 bases and J 3 bases; nucleotides not matched to a gene: 5. CDR3 length: 13 amino acids. The germline gives CDR1 KGHDR, CDR2 SFDVKD. CDR3 sequence: CATSGGWEETQYF. The CDR3 DNA sequence: TGTGCCACCTCGGGAGGGTGGGAAGAGACCCAGTACTTC.

V is TRBV3-1 (or the pseudogene TRBV3-2) and J is TRBJ2-7; D remains ambiguous. With 1 base removed from V and 0 bases from J, the gap between germline ends came to 13 bases. The CDR3 totals 16 residues. The germline gives CDR1 LGHDT, CDR2 YNNKEL (reference sequence). CDR3 nucleotides: TGTGCCAGCAGCCAAGTTTGGCGGCCAAGCTCCTACGAGCAGTACTTC. Its translation: CASSQVWRPSSYEQYF.

This chain connects TRBV5-5 to TRBJ2-6, with TRBD1 matching over 10 bases. With V trimmed by 0 bases and J by 1 base, 4 bases remained unmatched. This CDR3 is 18 amino acids long. Germline assignment: CDR1 SGHKS and CDR2 YYEKEE (reference sequence). The CDR3 DNA sequence: TGTGCCAGCAGCTTGGCCGGGACAGGGGTTTCTGGGGCCAACGTCCTGACTTTC. Translation: CASSLAGTGVSGANVLTF.

The rearrangement links TRBV28 to TRBJ1-1, with D hard to call. Deletions cut 3 bases from V and 1 base from J, with 9 bases between. The germline gives CDR1 MDHEN, CDR2 SYDVKM. The CDR3 has 14 amino acids. This CDR3 is CASSLPGSNTEAFF. In nucleotides, the CDR3 is TGTGCCAGCAGTTTGCCGGGGTCGAACACTGAAGCTTTCTTT.

The rearrangement joins TRBV29-1 to TRBJ2-5; D is possibly TRBD1 (6 bases). The CDR3 extends over 14 amino acids. Trimming removed 0 bases from V and 4 bases from J, with 12 bases in between. CDR1 is SQVTM and CDR2 is ANQGSEA in the germline V gene. CDR3 amino acids: CSVEEMGAGETQYF. DNA for the CDR3: TGCAGCGTTGAAGAAATGGGGGCCGGAGAGACCCAGTACTTC. The variable domain in full, completed from reference TRBV29-1 and TRBJ2-5, reads SAVISQKPSRDICQRGTSLTIQCQVDSQVTMMFWYRQQPGQSLTLIATANQGSEATYESGFVIDKFPISRPNLTFSTLTVSNMSPEDSSIYLCSVEEMGAGETQYFGPGTRLLVL.

The chain uses TRBV4-2 and TRBJ1-6, with D possibly TRBD1 on 6 matching bases. This CDR3 has 14 amino acids. The V end lost 2 bases, the J end lost 9 bases, and 11 bases lay between the germline ends. Germline values: CDR1 LGHNA, CDR2 YNFKEQ. The CDR3 DNA reads as TGTGCCAGCAGCCAAACAGGGAATAGTTCACCCCTCCACTTT. It specifies CASSQTGNSSPLHF.

The chain joins TRBV7-8 to TRBJ2-3; 10 nucleotides agree with TRBD2. V dropped 1 base and J dropped 5; count of bases not matched to a gene: 3. Germline V lookup: CDR1 SGHVS, CDR2 FQNEAQ. The CDR3 totals 15 residues. CDR3 residues: CASSLGASGRDTQYF. The CDR3 DNA follows: TGTGCCAGCAGCTTAGGTGCTAGCGGGAGAGATACGCAGTATTTT.

This chain connects TRBV5-4 to TRBJ1-6; 8 nucleotides match TRBD1. Germline V gives CDR1 SGHNT, CDR2 YYREEE (reference sequence). Trimming took 0 bases from V and 7 from J; bases not matched to a gene: 3. The CDR3 is 15 amino acids. The CDR3 DNA sequence: TGTGCCAGCAGCTTGGGGACAGGGTGGAATTCACCCCTCCACTTT. It encodes CASSLGTGWNSPLHF.

This chain links TRBV10-3 with TRBJ2-1, with D tentatively TRBD2 (6 bases). CDR1 is ENHRY, CDR2 SYGVKD, per germline. V lost 0 bases to trimming and J lost 7 bases, with 7 bases between them. The CDR3 is 13 residues long. The CDR3 sequence is CAISESRENEQFF. The CDR3, as DNA: TGTGCCATCAGTGAGTCTCGGGAGAATGAGCAGTTCTTC.

The J gene is TRBJ2-7, the V gene TRBV7-8; TRBD2 matches at 7 bases. Germline V lookup: CDR1 SGHVS, CDR2 FQNEAQ. The CDR3 consists of 14 residues. V lost 4 bases and J lost 6; bases outside the gene matches: 9. CDR3 nucleotides: TGTGCCAGCAGCTACCTCTCGGGAGGAGGCGAGCAGTACTTC. It codes for CASSYLSGGGEQYF.

V and J are TRBV28 and TRBJ2-1; TRBD1 matches at 7 bases. The length of the CDR3 is 17 residues. Germline V CDR1 and CDR2: MDHEN, SYDVKM. J lost 6 bases, V lost 6 bases, and 17 bases had no gene match. The CDR3 sequence is CASSLNRGGPDPNEQFF. The CDR3 bases are TGTGCCAGCAGCTTGAACCGAGGGGGCCCCGACCCCAATGAGCAGTTCTTC.

This rearrangement joins TRBV14 to TRBJ2-7; 11 bases map to TRBD1. Per the germline V gene, CDR1 is SGHDN and CDR2 is FVKESK. CDR3 length equals 14 residues. Trimming cost V 5 bases and J 3 bases; bases outside gene matches: 3. CDR3 sequence reads: CASSVGTGGYEQYF. The CDR3 nucleotides are TGTGCCAGCAGCGTCGGGACAGGGGGCTACGAGCAGTACTTC.

The chain employs TRBV20-1 and TRBJ1-2, with D hard to call. CDR1 is DFQATT and CDR2 is SNEGSKA in the germline V gene (reference sequence). The CDR3 sequence is 14 residues long. V was trimmed by 3 bases and J by 1 base, leaving 12 bases between them. The CDR3 DNA reads TGCAGTGCTAGTCTCAGCGGAGTTAACTATGGCTACACCTTC. Translating gives CSASLSGVNYGYTF.

This clone was detected only once. CDR3 sequence: CASSLQIAGVFPGANVLTF. CDR3 nucleotide sequence: TGTGCCAGCAGCTTGCAGATAGCGGGGGTGTTCCCTGGGGCCAACGTCCTGACTTTC. J is TRBJ2-6 and V is TRBV5-4; TRBD2 matches at 9 bases. The germline gives CDR1 SGHNT, CDR2 YYREEE (reference sequence). The V gene end was trimmed by 1 base and the J gene end by 2 bases; junction bases not matched to a gene: 10. This CDR3 spans 19 amino acids.

This chain connects TRBV5-4 to TRBJ1-2; 7 bases are a match to TRBD1. The CDR3 runs 15 residues. With 4 bases clipped from V and 7 bases from J, the junction kept 13 bases outside the gene matches. Per germline, CDR1 SGHNT and CDR2 YYREEE (reference sequence). The CDR3 spells CASSRDSDLIRGYTF. Written as DNA, the CDR3 is TGTGCCAGCAGCCGGGACAGCGACCTAATCCGTGGCTACACCTTC. The whole variable domain, filled in from reference TRBV5-4 and TRBJ1-2, reads ETGVTQSPTHLIKTRGQQVTLRCSSQSGHNTVSWYQQALGQGPQFIFQYYREEENGRGNFPPRFSGLQFPNYSSELNVNALELDDSALYLCASSRDSDLIRGYTFGSGTRLTVV.

This clone has only a few counts. DNA for the CDR3: TGTGCCAGCAGTTCTAGGGGGCGCGACTATGGCTACACCTTC. Protein sequence: CASSSRGRDYGYTF. The V gene is TRBV27, the J gene TRBJ1-2, with TRBD1 matching 7 bases. CDR3 length: 14 residues. Germline trimming cut 4 bases from V and 3 bases from J; bases unmatched to any gene: 5. Looked up from germline, CDR1 is MNHEY and CDR2 is SMNVEV (reference sequence).

The chain is built from TRBV5-1 and TRBJ1-1, with 9 bases aligning to TRBD1. Germline V gene data show CDR1 as SGHRS and CDR2 as YFSETQ. The junction had 6 bases not matched to a gene; V was cut back by 4 bases and J by 2 bases. The CDR3 loop spans 15 amino acids. The DNA for the CDR3 is TGCGCCAGCAGCGGAGGACAGGGGTATAACACTGAAGCTTTCTTT. Residues: CASSGGQGYNTEAFF.

This chain links TRBV28 with TRBJ2-1, with 11 positions matching TRBD2. This CDR3 comprises 15 residues. The germline CDR1 and CDR2 sequences are MDHEN and SYDVKM. V was clipped by 7 bases and J by 6 bases; unmatched bases: 8. CDR3 sequence reads: CASTEGGTSGNEQFF. The CDR3 nucleotides read TGTGCCAGCACCGAAGGGGGGACTAGCGGCAATGAGCAGTTCTTC.